This TCR beta chain appears in the sequencing data of a study of blood T cell repertoires in COVID-19. As originally analysed: From reference gene primer amplification, estimates of nucleated cell counts were derived. Method: immunoSEQ multiplex PCR; TCRdb's copy keeps in-frame clones and lacks some. From that table come the V and J calls and clone size; the DNA was used to work out D and trimming. This sample has fewer than 200,000 clones, with approximately 90% found just once. The CDR3 runs 11 residues. Germline assignment: CDR1 DFQATT and CDR2 SNEGSKA (reference sequence). Between the trimmed V and J ends, which lost 5 bases and 1 base, there was a span of 5 bases.

The material sequenced was peripheral blood. V usage is TRBV20-1 and J usage is TRBJ1-1; possibly TRBD1 for D (5 bases). This clonotype originated in a woman in her 70s with COVID-19, enrolled during active disease. The CDR3 here is CSAQGNTEAFF. CDR3 DNA: TGCAGTGCTCAGGGGAACACTGAAGCTTTCTTT.